These 18 T cell receptor beta chains were all obtained from the same sample, sequenced in a study of CD8 T cell repertoires and HIV-1 epitope variants. Using immunoSEQ multiplex PCR, the repertoire was profiled, and TCRdb retains in-frame clones only, with some absent. The sample comprises roughly 100,000 clones, over 70% of which are singletons, and about a quarter rests with the top ten. The sequenced sample was uncultured baseline CD8+ T cells from peripheral blood mononuclear cells (PBMCs). All receptors come from a male donor with HIV.

V gene TRBV4-3 combines with J gene TRBJ1-5; TRBD1 agrees at 7 bases. CDR1 and CDR2 from the germline V gene are LGHNA and YSLEER. The CDR3 is 18 residues long. The trim removed 1 base at V and 8 bases at J, leaving 17 bases unmatched. CDR3 residues: CASSQALGTVSGVEPQHF. In DNA form, the CDR3 reads TGCGCCAGCAGCCAAGCCCTCGGGACAGTATCTGGCGTGGAGCCCCAGCATTTT.

The rearrangement uses TRBV6-1 and TRBJ1-5; D perhaps matches TRBD1 (5 bases). Germline CDR1 and CDR2: MNHNS and SASEGT. Trimming pared 2 bases from V and 4 bases from J, leaving 9 bases between. There are 14 residues in the CDR3. DNA of the CDR3: TGTGCCAGCAGTGAAAGTGGGGGAAATCAGCCCCAGCATTTT. Translation gives CASSESGGNQPQHF.

The chain has TRBV2 and TRBJ2-1; 13 positions agree with TRBD2. CDR3 size: 18 residues. The ends lost 2 bases at V and 6 bases at J; junction bases unmatched: 10. Per germline, CDR1 SNHLY and CDR2 FYNNEI. CDR3 nucleotide sequence: TGTGCCAGCAGTGAAAGGACTAGCGGGAGTTTTAGGTTCAATGAGCAGTTCTTC. Protein sequence: CASSERTSGSFRFNEQFF.

The chain carries TRBV2 and TRBJ2-2; D not certain. CDR1 and CDR2 (germline): SNHLY, FYNNEI. The CDR3 has 12 residues. V shed 5 bases and J shed 5 bases, with 6 bases lying between them. The CDR3 DNA reads as TGTGCCAGCAGTCAGGATACCGGGGAGCTGTTTTTT. Protein: CASSQDTGELFF.

This clone was recorded a few times. The V gene is TRBV19, the J gene TRBJ2-7; no clear D. The CDR3 is 13 residues long. Germline V gives CDR1 LNHDA, CDR2 SQIVND (reference sequence). The V end lost 6 bases, the J end lost 2 bases, and 11 bases lay between the germline ends. CDR3: CASRDPGAYEQYF. As DNA, the CDR3 is TGTGCCAGTAGGGACCCTGGCGCCTACGAGCAGTACTTC.

V is TRBV5-1 and J is TRBJ2-7, with 8 bases matching TRBD2. J was trimmed by 5 bases and V by 4 bases; bases with no gene match: 11. The germline V gene encodes CDR1 SGHRS and CDR2 YFSETQ. The CDR3 runs 15 residues. In DNA form, the CDR3 reads TGCGCCAGCAGCAAAGGGCCCGGGAGGGCCGACGAGCAGTACTTC. Protein sequence: CASSKGPGRADEQYF.

The chain employs TRBV14 and TRBJ2-7, with D perhaps TRBD1 or TRBD2 (7 bases each). This CDR3 has 13 amino acids. The V gene's germline CDR1 is SGHDN and CDR2 FVKESK. The V end was cut by 2 bases, the J end by 7 bases, with 12 bases between. CDR3 amino acids: CASSQSGGGEQYF. CDR3 sequence (DNA): TGTGCCAGCAGCCAATCAGGGGGGGGAGAGCAGTACTTC.

The genes are TRBV7-8 and TRBJ1-1, with D possibly matching TRBD1 (5 bases). The V end lost 2 bases, the J end lost 3 bases, and 19 bases lay between the germline ends. Per the germline V gene, CDR1 is SGHVS and CDR2 is FQNEAQ. The length of the CDR3 is 17 residues. The CDR3 DNA reads TGTGCCAGCAGCTTACGAGAAGGGGCCTTCGTGGACACTGAAGCTTTCTTT. Its translation: CASSLREGAFVDTEAFF.

The chain links TRBV28 to TRBJ2-7; D remains ambiguous. CDR1 MDHEN and CDR2 SYDVKM come from the germline V gene. V shed 2 bases and J shed 4 bases, with 3 bases lying between them. CDR3 length: 11 residues. Here the CDR3 reads CASSLDYEQYF. The DNA of the CDR3 is TGTGCCAGCAGTTTAGATTACGAGCAGTACTTC.

This chain connects TRBV7-9 to TRBJ1-2; D perhaps matches TRBD1 (5 bases). CDR1 and CDR2 (germline): SEHNR, FQNEAQ (reference sequence). CDR3 length equals 17 residues. V was trimmed by 3 bases and J by 7 bases, leaving 24 bases between them. In DNA, the CDR3 is TGTGCCAGCAGCTTCGCGACACCGGGGCGCGGGTTTTCTGGCTACACCTTC. Its protein is CASSFATPGRGFSGYTF.

This clone was counted many times. The rearrangement joins TRBV5-6 to TRBJ1-2; D not resolved. V lost 4 bases and J lost 4, with 17 bases in between. Germline V lookup: CDR1 SGHDT, CDR2 YYEEEE. CDR3 length: 15 amino acids. CDR3 in amino acids: CASSRVYDRRYGYTF. As DNA, the CDR3 is TGTGCCAGCAGCCGAGTATATGACCGCCGCTATGGCTACACCTTC.

The chain has TRBV9 and TRBJ2-7; TRBD2 might be the D (5 bases). Germline lookup yields CDR1 SGDLS and CDR2 YYNGEE. The CDR3 is made up of 13 amino acids. Trimming left V 0 bases short and J 7 bases short, with 11 bases between. The CDR3 bases are TGTGCCAGCAGCGTAGACCCTCGAGGGGAGCAGTACTTC. It is translated as CASSVDPRGEQYF.

This chain connects TRBV7-8 to TRBJ2-7; 8 bases fit TRBD1. Germline CDR1 is SGHVS and CDR2 is FQNEAQ. V was pared by 2 bases and J by 3 bases, with 9 bases of the junction left unmatched. This CDR3 has 16 amino acids. The CDR3 region is CASSLYLGQEGYEQYF. CDR3 in DNA: TGTGCCAGCAGCTTATATTTGGGACAGGAAGGCTACGAGCAGTACTTC.

This chain links TRBV7-2 with TRBJ2-7; D remains ambiguous. The CDR3 sequence is 12 residues long. Germline CDR1 reads SGHTA; CDR2 reads FQGNSA. V lost 7 bases and J lost 0, with 7 bases in between. CDR3 DNA sequence: TGTGCCAGCACCCAAAGCTCCTACGAGCAGTACTTC. Encoded protein: CASTQSSYEQYF.

This chain joins TRBV28 and TRBJ2-1, with D hard to call. CDR3 size: 13 residues. V gave up 1 base and J gave up 7 bases, with 8 bases separating them. In germline, CDR1 is MDHEN, CDR2 SYDVKM. The CDR3 bases are TGTGCCAGCAGTTTATATAGGGCTAATGAGCAGTTCTTC. Protein sequence: CASSLYRANEQFF.

V gene TRBV5-1 combines with J gene TRBJ2-1, with 7 bases identical to TRBD2. The germline V gene has CDR1 SGHRS and CDR2 YFSETQ. The CDR3 contains 12 residues. Trimming took 7 bases from V and 6 from J; bases not matched to a gene: 4. CDR3 nucleotides: TGCGCCAGCGGGGGGGAAGGCAATGAGCAGTTCTTC. It is translated as CASGGEGNEQFF.

The rearrangement links TRBV25-1 to TRBJ2-1, with D perhaps assigned TRBD1 or TRBD2 (5 bases each). V was trimmed by 5 bases and J by 6 bases, leaving 17 bases between them. The CDR3 contains 15 residues. Germline-derived CDR1 and CDR2 are MGHDK and SYGVNS. CDR3 residues: CASSRRDQLRNEQFF. CDR3 sequence (DNA): TGTGCCAGCAGTCGAAGGGACCAACTCCGCAATGAGCAGTTCTTC.

The V and J genes are TRBV9 and TRBJ2-1; TRBD2 matches at 16 bases. Germline CDR1 SGDLS, CDR2 YYNGEE. This CDR3 region has 16 residues. V trimming: 3 bases; J trimming: 7 bases; junction bases outside the gene matches: 4. The CDR3 protein is CASSAGLAGGRNEQFF. The CDR3 coding sequence is TGTGCCAGCAGCGCGGGACTAGCGGGGGGGCGGAATGAGCAGTTCTTC.